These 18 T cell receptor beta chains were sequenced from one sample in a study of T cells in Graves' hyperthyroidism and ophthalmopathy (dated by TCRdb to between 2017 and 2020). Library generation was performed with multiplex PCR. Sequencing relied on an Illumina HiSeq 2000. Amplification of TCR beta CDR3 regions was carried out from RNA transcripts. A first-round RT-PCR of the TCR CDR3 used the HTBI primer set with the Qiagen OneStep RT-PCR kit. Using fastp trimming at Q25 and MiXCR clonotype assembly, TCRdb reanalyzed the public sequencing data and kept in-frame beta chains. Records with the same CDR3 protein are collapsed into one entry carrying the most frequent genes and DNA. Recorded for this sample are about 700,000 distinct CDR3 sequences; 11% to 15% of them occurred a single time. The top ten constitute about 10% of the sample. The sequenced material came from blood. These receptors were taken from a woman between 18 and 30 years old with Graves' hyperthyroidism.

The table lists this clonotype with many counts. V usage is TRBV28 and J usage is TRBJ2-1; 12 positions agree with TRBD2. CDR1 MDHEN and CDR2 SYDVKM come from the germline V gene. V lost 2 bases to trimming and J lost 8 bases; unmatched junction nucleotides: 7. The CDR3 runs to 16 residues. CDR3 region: CASSLIGLAGIYEQFF. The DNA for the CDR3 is TGTGCCAGCAGTTTAATAGGACTAGCGGGAATTTATGAGCAGTTCTTC.

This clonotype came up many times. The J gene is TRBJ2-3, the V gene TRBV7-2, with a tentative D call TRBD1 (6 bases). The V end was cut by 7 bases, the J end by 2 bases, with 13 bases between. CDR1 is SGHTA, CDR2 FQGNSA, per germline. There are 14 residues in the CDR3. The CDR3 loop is CASTLGGITDTQYF. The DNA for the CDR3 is TGTGCCAGCACCCTAGGGGGAATCACAGATACGCAGTATTTT.

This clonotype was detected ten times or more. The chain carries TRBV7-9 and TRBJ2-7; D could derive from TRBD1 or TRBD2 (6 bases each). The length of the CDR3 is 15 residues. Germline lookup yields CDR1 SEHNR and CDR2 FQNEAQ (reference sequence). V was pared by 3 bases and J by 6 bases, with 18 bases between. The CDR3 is CASSFVGQGRPEQYF. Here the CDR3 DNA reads TGTGCCAGCAGCTTCGTAGGGCAGGGGAGGCCCGAGCAGTACTTC.

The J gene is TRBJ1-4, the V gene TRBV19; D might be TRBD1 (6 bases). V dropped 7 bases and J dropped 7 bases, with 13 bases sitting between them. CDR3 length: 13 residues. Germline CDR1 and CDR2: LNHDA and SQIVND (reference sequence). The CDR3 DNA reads TGTGCCAGTACCTCACAGGGAACTGAAAAACTGTTTTTT. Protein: CASTSQGTEKLFF.

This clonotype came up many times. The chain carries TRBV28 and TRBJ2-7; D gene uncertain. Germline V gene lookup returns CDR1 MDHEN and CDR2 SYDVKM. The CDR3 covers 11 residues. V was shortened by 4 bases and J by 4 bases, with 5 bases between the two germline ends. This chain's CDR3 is CASSYKYEQYF. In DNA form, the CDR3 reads TGTGCCAGCAGTTACAAGTACGAGCAGTACTTC.

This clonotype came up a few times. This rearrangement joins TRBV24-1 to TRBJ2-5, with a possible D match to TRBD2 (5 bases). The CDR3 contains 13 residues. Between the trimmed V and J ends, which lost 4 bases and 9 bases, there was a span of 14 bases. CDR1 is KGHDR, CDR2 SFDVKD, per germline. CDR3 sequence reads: CATSDTGFGAQYF. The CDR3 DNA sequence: TGTGCCACCAGTGACACGGGGTTCGGGGCCCAGTACTTC.

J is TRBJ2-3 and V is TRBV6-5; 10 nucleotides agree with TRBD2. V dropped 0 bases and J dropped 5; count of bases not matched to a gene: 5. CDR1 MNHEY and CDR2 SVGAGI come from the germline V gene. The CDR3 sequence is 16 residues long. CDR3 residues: CASSYSASGSLDTQYF. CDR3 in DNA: TGTGCCAGCAGTTACTCGGCTAGCGGGAGTCTAGATACGCAGTATTTT.

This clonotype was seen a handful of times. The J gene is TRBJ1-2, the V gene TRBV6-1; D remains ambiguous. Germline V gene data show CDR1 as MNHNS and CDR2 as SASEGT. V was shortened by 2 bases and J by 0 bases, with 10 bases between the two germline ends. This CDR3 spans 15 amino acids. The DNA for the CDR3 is TGTGCCAGCAGTGAACCAACAACGACTAACTATGGCTACACCTTC. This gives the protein CASSEPTTTNYGYTF.

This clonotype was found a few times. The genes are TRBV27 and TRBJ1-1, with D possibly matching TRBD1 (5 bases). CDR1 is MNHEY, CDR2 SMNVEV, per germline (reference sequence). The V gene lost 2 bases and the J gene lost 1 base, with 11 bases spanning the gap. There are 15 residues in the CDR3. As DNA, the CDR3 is TGTGCCAGCAGTTTAGGGGGTTCGAGGAACACTGAAGCTTTCTTT. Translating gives CASSLGGSRNTEAFF.

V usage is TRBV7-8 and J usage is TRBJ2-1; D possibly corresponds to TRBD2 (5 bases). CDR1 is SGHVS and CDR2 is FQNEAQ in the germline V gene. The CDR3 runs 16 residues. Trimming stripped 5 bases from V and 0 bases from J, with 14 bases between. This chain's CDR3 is CASSPTTASSYNEQFF. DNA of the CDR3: TGTGCCAGCAGCCCGACTACCGCTTCCTCCTACAATGAGCAGTTCTTC.

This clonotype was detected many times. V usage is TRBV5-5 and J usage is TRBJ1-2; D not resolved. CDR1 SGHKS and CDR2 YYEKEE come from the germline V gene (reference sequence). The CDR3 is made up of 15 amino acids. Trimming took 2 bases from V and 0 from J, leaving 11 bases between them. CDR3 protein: CASSFATGANYGYTF. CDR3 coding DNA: TGTGCCAGCAGCTTTGCGACGGGCGCTAACTATGGCTACACCTTC.

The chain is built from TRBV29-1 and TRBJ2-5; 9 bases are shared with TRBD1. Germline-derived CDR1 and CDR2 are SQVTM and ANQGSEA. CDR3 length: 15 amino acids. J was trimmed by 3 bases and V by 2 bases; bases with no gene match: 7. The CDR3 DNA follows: TGCAGCGTTGAACGAAACAGGGGGCGAGAAGAGACCCAGTACTTC. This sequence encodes CSVERNRGREETQYF.

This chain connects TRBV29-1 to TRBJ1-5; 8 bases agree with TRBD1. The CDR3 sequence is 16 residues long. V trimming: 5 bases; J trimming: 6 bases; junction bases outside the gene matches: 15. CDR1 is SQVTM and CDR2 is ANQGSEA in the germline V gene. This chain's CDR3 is CSVSDRVWVVTQPQHF. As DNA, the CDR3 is TGCAGCGTTTCGGACAGGGTTTGGGTTGTTACTCAGCCCCAGCATTTT. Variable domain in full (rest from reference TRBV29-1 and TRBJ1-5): SAVISQKPSRDICQRGTSLTIQCQVDSQVTMMFWYRQQPGQSLTLIATANQGSEATYESGFVIDKFPISRPNLTFSTLTVSNMSPEDSSIYLCSVSDRVWVVTQPQHFGDGTRLSIL.

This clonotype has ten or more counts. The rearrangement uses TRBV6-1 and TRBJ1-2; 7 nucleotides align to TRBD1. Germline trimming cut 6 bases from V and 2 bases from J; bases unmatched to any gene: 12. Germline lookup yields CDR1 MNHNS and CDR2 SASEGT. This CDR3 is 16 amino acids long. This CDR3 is CASSDRLRGRNYGYTF. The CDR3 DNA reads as TGTGCCAGCAGCGACAGACTAAGGGGGCGGAACTATGGCTACACCTTC.

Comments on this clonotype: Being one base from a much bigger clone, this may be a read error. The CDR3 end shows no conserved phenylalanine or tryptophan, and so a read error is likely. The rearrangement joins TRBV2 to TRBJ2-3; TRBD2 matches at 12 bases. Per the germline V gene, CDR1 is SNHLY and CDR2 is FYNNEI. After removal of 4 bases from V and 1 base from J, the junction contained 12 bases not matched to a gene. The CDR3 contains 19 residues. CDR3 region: CASSGGLAGGPWGTDTQYS. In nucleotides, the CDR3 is TGTGCCAGCAGTGGAGGTCTAGCGGGAGGGCCCTGGGGCACAGATACGCAGTATTCT.

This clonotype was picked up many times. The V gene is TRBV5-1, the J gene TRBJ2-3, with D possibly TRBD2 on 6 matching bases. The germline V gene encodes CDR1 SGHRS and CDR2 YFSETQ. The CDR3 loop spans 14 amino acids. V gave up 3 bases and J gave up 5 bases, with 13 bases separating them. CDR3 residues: CASSSGVGGDTQYF. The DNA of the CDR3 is TGCGCCAGCAGCTCGGGAGTAGGTGGAGATACGCAGTATTTT.

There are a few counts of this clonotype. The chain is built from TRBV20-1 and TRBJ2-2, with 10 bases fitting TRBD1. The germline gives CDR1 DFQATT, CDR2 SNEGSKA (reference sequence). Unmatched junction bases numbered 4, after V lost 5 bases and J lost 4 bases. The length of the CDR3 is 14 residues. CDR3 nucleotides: TGCAGTGCTTCGGACAGGGGGGGCACCGGGGAGCTGTTTTTT. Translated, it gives CSASDRGGTGELFF.

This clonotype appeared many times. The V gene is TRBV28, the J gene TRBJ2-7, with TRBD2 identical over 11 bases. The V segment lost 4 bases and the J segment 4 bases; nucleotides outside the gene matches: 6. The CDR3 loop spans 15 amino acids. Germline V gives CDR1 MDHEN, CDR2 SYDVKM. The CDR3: CASSSGTSGLYEQYF. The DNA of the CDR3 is TGTGCCAGCAGTTCCGGGACTAGCGGACTGTACGAGCAGTACTTC.